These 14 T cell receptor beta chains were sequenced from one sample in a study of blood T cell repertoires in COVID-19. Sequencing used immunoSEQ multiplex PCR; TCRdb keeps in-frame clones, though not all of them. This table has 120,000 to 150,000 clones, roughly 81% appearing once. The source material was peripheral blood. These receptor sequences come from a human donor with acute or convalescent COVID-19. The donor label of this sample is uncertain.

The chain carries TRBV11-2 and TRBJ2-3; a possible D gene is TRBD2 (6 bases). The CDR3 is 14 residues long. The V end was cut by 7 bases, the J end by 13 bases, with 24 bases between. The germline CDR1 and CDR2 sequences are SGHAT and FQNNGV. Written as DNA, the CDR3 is TGTGCCAGCACCCCCATGGTAGCGGAAAGGCCCAAGTATTTT. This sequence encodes CASTPMVAERPKYF.

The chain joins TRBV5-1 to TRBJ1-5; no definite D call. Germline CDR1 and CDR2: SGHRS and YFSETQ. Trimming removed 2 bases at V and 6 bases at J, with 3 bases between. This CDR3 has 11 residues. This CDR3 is CASSFRQPQHF. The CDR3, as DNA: TGCGCCAGCAGCTTTCGTCAGCCCCAGCATTTT. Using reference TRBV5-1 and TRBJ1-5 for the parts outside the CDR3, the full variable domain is KAGVTQTPRYLIKTRGQQVTLSCSPISGHRSVSWYQQTPGQGLQFLFEYFSETQRNKGNFPGRFSGRQFSNSRSEMNVSTLELGDSALYLCASSFRQPQHFGDGTRLSIL.

CDR3 in amino acids: CASSRDRANEKLFF. In nucleotides, the CDR3 is TGTGCCAGCAGTCGGGACAGGGCAAATGAAAAACTGTTTTTT. The rearrangement uses TRBV7-8 and TRBJ1-4; 9 nucleotides line up with TRBD1. The CDR3 covers 14 residues. The germline CDR1 and CDR2 sequences are SGHVS and FQNEAQ. V shed 6 bases, J shed 5 bases, and the junction held 4 bases outside the gene matches. Variable domain in full (rest from reference TRBV7-8 and TRBJ1-4): GAGVSQSPRYKVAKRGQDVALRCDPISGHVSLFWYQQALGQGPEFLTYFQNEAQLDKSGLPSDRFFAERPEGSVSTLKIQRTQQEDSAVYLCASSRDRANEKLFFGSGTQLSVL.

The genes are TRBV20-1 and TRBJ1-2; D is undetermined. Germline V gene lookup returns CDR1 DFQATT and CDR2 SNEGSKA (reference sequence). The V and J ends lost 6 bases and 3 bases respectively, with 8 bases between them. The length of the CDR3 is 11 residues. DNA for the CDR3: TGCAGTGCGACTAAGGACTATGGCTACACCTTC. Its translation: CSATKDYGYTF.

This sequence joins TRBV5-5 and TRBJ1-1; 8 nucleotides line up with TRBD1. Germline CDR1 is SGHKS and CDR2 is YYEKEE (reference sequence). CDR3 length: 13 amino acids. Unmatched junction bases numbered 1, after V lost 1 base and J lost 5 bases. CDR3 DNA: TGTGCCAGCAGCTTGTACAGGGGGACTGAAGCTTTCTTT. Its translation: CASSLYRGTEAFF.

The CDR3 nucleotides read TGCGCCAGCAGCACCTGGGACACCGGGGAGACCCAGTACTTC. Amino acid sequence: CASSTWDTGETQYF. The chain recombines TRBV5-1 with TRBJ2-5, with D possibly being TRBD1 (6 bases). Trimming shortened V by 4 bases and J by 5 bases, and 15 bases separated the two germline ends. Germline V gene lookup returns CDR1 SGHRS and CDR2 YFSETQ. The CDR3 contains 14 residues.

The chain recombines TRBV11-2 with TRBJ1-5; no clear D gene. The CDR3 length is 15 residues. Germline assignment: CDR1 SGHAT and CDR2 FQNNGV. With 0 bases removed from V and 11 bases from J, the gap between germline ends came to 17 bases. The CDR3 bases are TGTGCCAGCAGCTTAGAAAGCGGGTTGCTAGGGACCCAGCATTTT. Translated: CASSLESGLLGTQHF.

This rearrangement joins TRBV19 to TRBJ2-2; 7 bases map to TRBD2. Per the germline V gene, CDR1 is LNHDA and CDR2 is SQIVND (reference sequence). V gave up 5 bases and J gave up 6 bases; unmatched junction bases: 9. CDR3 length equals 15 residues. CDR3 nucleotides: TGTGCCAGTAGTTTGGGACTACTGGCGGCCGGGGAGCTGTTTTTT. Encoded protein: CASSLGLLAAGELFF.

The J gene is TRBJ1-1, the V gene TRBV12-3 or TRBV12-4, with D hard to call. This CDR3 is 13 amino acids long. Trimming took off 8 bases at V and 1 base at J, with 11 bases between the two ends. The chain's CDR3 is CASSGGWNTEAFF. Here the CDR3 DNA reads TGTGCCAGCTCGGGTGGTTGGAACACTGAAGCTTTCTTT.

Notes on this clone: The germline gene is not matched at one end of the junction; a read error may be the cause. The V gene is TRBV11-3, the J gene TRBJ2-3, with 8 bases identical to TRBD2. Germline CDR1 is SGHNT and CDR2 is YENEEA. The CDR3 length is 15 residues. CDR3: CARSSGGGRADTQYF. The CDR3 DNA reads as TGTGCCCGCAGCTCCGGGGGGGGGCGGGCAGATACGCAGTATTTT.

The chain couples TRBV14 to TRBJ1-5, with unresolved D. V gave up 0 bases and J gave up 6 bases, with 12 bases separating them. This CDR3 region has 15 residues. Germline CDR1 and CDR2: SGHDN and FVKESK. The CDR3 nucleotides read TGTGCCAGCAGCCAAGATCACGGTCCTGGTCAGCCCCAGCATTTT. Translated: CASSQDHGPGQPQHF.

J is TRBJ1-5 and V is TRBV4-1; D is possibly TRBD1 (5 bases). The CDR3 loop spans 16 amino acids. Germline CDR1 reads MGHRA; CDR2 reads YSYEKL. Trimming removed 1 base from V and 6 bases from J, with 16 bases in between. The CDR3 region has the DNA TGCGCCAGCAGCCAAGTTTTCGGGGGTGATCGTCAGCCCCAGCATTTT. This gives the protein CASSQVFGGDRQPQHF.

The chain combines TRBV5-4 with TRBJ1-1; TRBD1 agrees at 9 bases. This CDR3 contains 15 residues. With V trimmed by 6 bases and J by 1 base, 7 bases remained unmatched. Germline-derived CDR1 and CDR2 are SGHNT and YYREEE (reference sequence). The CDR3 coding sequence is TGTGCCAGCACCGACAGGGGGGCAAAGAACACTGAAGCTTTCTTT. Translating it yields CASTDRGAKNTEAFF.

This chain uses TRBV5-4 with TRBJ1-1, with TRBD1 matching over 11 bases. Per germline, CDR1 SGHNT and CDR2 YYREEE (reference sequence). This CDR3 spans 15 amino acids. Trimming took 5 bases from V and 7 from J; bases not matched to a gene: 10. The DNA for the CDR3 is TGTGCCAGCAGGTTAGCTGGACAGGGGGCGCGTGAAGCTTTCTTT. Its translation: CASRLAGQGAREAFF.